This entry features one T cell receptor (beta chain) sequence. This clone was counted between two and nine times. The clone's antigen remains unknown. Base quality data are lacking; no much larger clone is found one base away. CDR1 and CDR2 (MGHDK, SYGVNS) derive from the germline V gene. Germline trimming: 7 bases from V, 8 bases from J; junction bases outside gene matches: 3. Its CDR3 holds 13 amino acids, cysteine through phenylalanine. The CDR3 DNA has 39 bases and is translated from base 1. The library was made by the immunoSEQ multiplex PCR assay. For the multiplex PCR, a mixture combining 60 forward primers for TCR Vbeta segments and 13 reverse primers for TCR Jbeta segments was used. The CDR3 region of rearranged TCR beta genes was amplified from genomic DNA by a multiplex PCR assay. The amplified TCR beta libraries were sequenced on the Illumina HiSeq System as 87-base-pair reads. The study's processing was this. In a later analysis, tens of millions of unique TCR beta chains were counted across the 650 to 750 repertoires, and approximately 11 million of these chains were shared by at least two donors. To remove PCR and sequencing errors, raw reads were error-corrected and collapsed into unique sequences using a nearest-neighbor algorithm that merged closely related sequences. To assign V, D and J gene segments, CDR3 sequences were aligned to IMGT reference sequences. For a sequence to be retained, a match of at least six nucleotides to both a V gene segment and a J gene segment was required. A rearrangement counted as productive if the CDR3 had no stop codons and remained in frame with V and J, and every other rearrangement counted as non-productive. CDR3 was defined according to IMGT convention as the region running from the second conserved V-encoded cysteine to the conserved J-encoded phenylalanine. The earlier analysis of approximately 590 of the donors excluded any sequence lacking an unambiguous match to a single V gene segment. In an earlier analysis of about 590 of the donors, a V segment was called functional when productive rearrangements were above 56.7%, and segregating when the standard deviation between donors exceeded 5%. A statistical classification framework was built to diagnose cytomegalovirus status from the catalog of TCR beta chain sequences. V and J gene assignment, in a later analysis, came from comparing TCR nucleotide sequences with IMGT/GENE-DB human TR gene sequences. A later analysis assigned CDR3 sequences and most-parsimonious VDJ recombination scenarios with the TCRdist pipeline. In a later analysis, each TCR beta chain was defined by its CDR3 amino acid sequence together with its V-gene family, and reads without a unique V-gene family were excluded. In a later analysis, around 600 highly shared, low-generation-probability nucleotide sequences were removed to address suspected cross-contamination and a sequencing artifact. For each public chain, a later analysis derived a clonal expansion index from normalized ranks of inferred template counts within each repertoire. In a later analysis, generation probabilities were computed using a VDJ recombination model fitted to out-of-frame rearrangements, and the results were checked against IGoR. In a later analysis, hypergeometric tests were used to score TCR-TCR, TCR-HLA and TCR-CMV co-occurrence, with a repertoire-size bias correction applied to TCR pairs. To estimate false discovery rates, a later analysis permuted the HLA or CMV assignments 20 times. In a later analysis, co-occurring TCRs were grouped using DBSCAN, with TCRdist sequence similarity added in when clustering inside HLA-allele-positive subsets. Repertoires with fewer than 30,000 or more than 120,000 public chains were left out of co-occurrence clustering, as were four to six repertoires with anomalous nucleotide sharing. Not all clones reach the TCRdb copy of this immuneACCESS table, which keeps in-frame sequences only. Checked studies attribute under half of the gap to unresolved V genes and leave the rest unexplained. D and trimming come from the DNA, and the V and J calls and clone size come from that table. Within this sample are 150,000 to 200,000 clones, with more than 70% of them counted one time only. Clones ranked in the top ten supply roughly 1.1% of the sample.

The cohort comprised 666 healthy bone marrow donors. At the time of sampling, all cohort members were nominally healthy, though unrecorded immune exposures were likely present. The donor tested CMV seronegative and was one of the 352 seronegative cohort members. A peripheral blood sample was provided by each donor, and peripheral blood mononuclear cells were used for TCR beta sequencing. The Qiagen DNeasy Blood Extraction Kit was used to extract genomic DNA from the blood cell samples. This entry is derived from a study of cytomegalovirus exposure and HLA in healthy donors (dated by TCRdb to 2015 to 2018). In the study overall: An earlier analysis of 587 of the donors reported about 250 Gb of sequence data and 120 million or so unique TCR beta sequences from roughly 200 million T cells. The later analysis used no new phenotypic data to find candidate immune exposures, relying instead on TCR beta sequences and their occurrence across donors. Donor age, sex, ethnicity and CMV serostatus were compiled together with the repertoire data. Among 350 to 400 genotyped donors of the cohort, an average of 235,054 unique TCR beta nucleotide sequences were sequenced per donor, roughly 20% of them non-productive. Typing coverage varied by locus: roughly 629-640 donors for A, B, C, DRB1 and DQB1; roughly 560 for DQA1; over 600 for DPA1; roughly 450 for DPB1. Along with the approximately 600-subject first cohort, a separate validation cohort of 120 different subjects was used. The study profiled the T cell repertoires of about 640 subjects by immunosequencing and related them to cytomegalovirus serostatus. Of the roughly 400 genotyped donors, about 84% fell in the genetic ancestry cluster associated with self-reported Caucasian donors. A later analysis re-examined previously published TCR beta repertoires from more than 600 donors and added high-resolution HLA genotyping to investigate patterns of TCR occurrence. Approximately 310 gigabases of sequencing data and approximately 85 million unique TCR sequences were included in an early release covering about 700 HLA-typed donors. The study was designed to test whether signatures of past pathogen exposure could be identified by cataloging public T cell receptors. Both class I and class II loci were covered by HLA typing, at four-digit resolution. All discovery cohort repertoires had been generated using a single sequencing platform. Because of strong linkage in the cohort, roughly five DR-DQ haplotypes were treated as single units for association and clustering. To decide whether each TCR beta V gene segment behaved as functional or pseudogenic, an earlier analysis of over 500 of the donors relied on high-throughput TCR beta sequencing. To predict cytomegalovirus infection status, the study combined high-throughput TCR immunosequencing, statistical association of individual TCRs with disease status, and machine learning. In a later genetic analysis, genome-wide SNP genotypes for 398 of the 666 donors were used, and that subset was treated as a discovery cohort.

Study-level results and caveats: The 87-base-pair reads could not distinguish some IMGT-functional V segments, including TRBV6-2 and TRBV6-3, so those segments were excluded. According to a later genetic analysis, donors in an Asian-associated ancestry cluster had fewer N-insertions in productive TCRs than the approximately 630-donor mean. A later analysis reported that several top co-occurrence clusters appeared linked to parvovirus B19, influenza, CMV and Epstein-Barr virus. A cluster of highly shared sequence variants was judged likely to represent a technical artifact of the sequencing pipeline. The classifier was reported to diagnose cytomegalovirus status with high specificity and sensitivity in both the original cohort and the validation cohort. The authors suggested that the approach could potentially be generalized to other disease states and immunological phenotypes. Broadly in line with IMGT annotations, most TCR beta V segments showed up in productive rearrangements about 90% or about 30% of the time in an earlier analysis of about 500 of the donors. Roughly uniform sequencing depth across donors was assumed in presence/absence analyses, although this assumption may not hold. While some public TCRs were present in many individuals, most TCR sequences turned up only very rarely across donors. Compared with equally common non-associated chains, HLA-associated TCR beta chains in a later analysis were more clonally expanded and had lower generation probabilities. In a later analysis, 15,000 to 20,000 TCR beta sequences were associated with specific HLA alleles at a false discovery rate of 0.05. When HLA alleles, especially DR and DQ, strongly co-occurred, attributing TCR associations to individual alleles was difficult. According to a later analysis, TCR association rates differed among HLA loci, with DRB1 alleles showing the most associated TCRs and HLA-C alleles showing the fewest. In this cohort, only TCR beta chains were sequenced, and detectable features were limited by the absence of alpha or paired-chain data. A few of the identified cytomegalovirus-associated TCR beta chains were confirmed in vitro to be specific for cytomegalovirus antigens. A further reported finding was that TCR beta sequences accurately predicted the HLA-A and HLA-B alleles for most subjects in the first cohort. The earlier analysis of about 600 of the donors excluded some 16 rarely observed V segments, including chromosome 9 orphons, because counts were too low. CMV serostatus was the only immune exposure information available for the cohort. Because HLA typing was missing for some donors at each locus, association tests included only the typed subset. An association between a missense DCLRE1C variant and V-gene and J-gene trimming of TCR beta chains was found in a later genetic analysis and replicated in an independent cohort. Correlated functional status among segregating V segments might be attributable to linkage disequilibrium, but an unknown experimental factor could not be ruled out. In a later analysis, most CMV-associated TCR beta chains were found to appear HLA-restricted, with HLA associations seemingly driven largely by CMV exposure. The study gave a list of about 170 TCR beta chains associated with cytomegalovirus.

This sequence originates from a woman between 40 and 55 years old in good health and CMV-seronegative. Recombination joined TRBV25-1 with TRBJ2-2, with TRBD2 identical over 11 junction bases. Sequenced material: PBMCs. The CDR3 protein sequence reads: CASKRLAGGELFF. The nucleotide sequence is TGTGCCAGCAAAAGACTAGCGGGAGGGGAGCTGTTTTTT. With all but the CDR3 taken from the reference TRBV25-1 and TRBJ2-2 genes, the full variable domain is: EADIYQTPRYLVIGTGKKITLECSQTMGHDKMYWYQQDPGMELHLIHYSYGVNSTEKGDLSSESTVSRIRTEHFPLTLESARPSHTSQYLCASKRLAGGELFFGEGSRLTVL.